The 2 T cell receptor beta chains in this list originate from one sample, sequenced in a study of T cell changes during pregnancy in multiple sclerosis. Some clones are missing from TCRdb's copy, which holds only in-frame ones; the method was immunoSEQ multiplex PCR. This table has 66,000 or so clones, about 87% appearing once. Sequences were derived from peripheral blood, sampled in the first trimester of pregnancy. The receptors stem from a female donor in good health, enrolled as a control in a pregnancy study.

In DNA, the CDR3 is TGTGCCAGCAGTTACGGACAGGGAGGCAATCAGCCCCAGCATTTT. Translation: CASSYGQGGNQPQHF. The V and J genes are TRBV6-5 and TRBJ1-5; TRBD1 matches 8 bases. The CDR3 is made up of 15 amino acids. V was pared by 2 bases and J by 2 bases, with 2 bases of the junction left unmatched. Germline V gives CDR1 MNHEY, CDR2 SVGAGI.

The chain joins TRBV30 to TRBJ1-2; possibly TRBD1 for D (6 bases). The CDR3 is 17 residues long. V was trimmed by 2 bases and J by 8 bases, leaving 27 bases between them. CDR1 is GTSNPN and CDR2 is SVGIG in the germline V gene (reference sequence). DNA of the CDR3: TGTGCCTGGAGTTCATCAGGGGTGGGGCGGTCGCCTCGGGGCTACACCTTC. Translated, it gives CAWSSSGVGRSPRGYTF.